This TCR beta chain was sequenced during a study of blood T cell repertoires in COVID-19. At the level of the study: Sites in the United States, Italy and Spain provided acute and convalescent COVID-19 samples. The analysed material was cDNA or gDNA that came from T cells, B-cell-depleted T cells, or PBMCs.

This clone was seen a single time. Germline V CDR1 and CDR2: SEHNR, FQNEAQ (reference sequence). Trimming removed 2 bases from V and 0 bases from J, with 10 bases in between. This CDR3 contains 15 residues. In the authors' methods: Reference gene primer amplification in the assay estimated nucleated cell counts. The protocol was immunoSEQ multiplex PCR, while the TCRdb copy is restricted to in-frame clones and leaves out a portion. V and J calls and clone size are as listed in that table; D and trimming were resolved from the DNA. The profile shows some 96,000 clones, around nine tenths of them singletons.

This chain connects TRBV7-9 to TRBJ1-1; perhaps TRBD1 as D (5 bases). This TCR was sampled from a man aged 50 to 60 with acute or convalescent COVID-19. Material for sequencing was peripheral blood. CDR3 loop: CASSLSPTVNTEAFF. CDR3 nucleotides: TGTGCCAGCAGCTTATCGCCGACAGTGAACACTGAAGCTTTCTTT.